These 26 T cell receptor beta chains share one sample of origin, sequenced in a study of T cell responses to AZD1222 COVID-19 vaccine. The data were produced by immunoSEQ multiplex PCR, yet TCRdb's version contains in-frame clones alone and is incomplete. The sample gives over 110,000 clones, roughly 91% of which show up once; approximately 5.4% is in the top ten. The sample was peripheral blood, taken on day 0 of AZD1222 vaccination. The source is an adult in good health.

The V call is TRBV7-9, the J call TRBJ1-4; TRBD1 agrees at 9 bases. The length of the CDR3 is 14 residues. CDR1 is SEHNR, CDR2 FQNEAQ, per germline (reference sequence). V lost 8 bases and J lost 8; bases outside the gene matches: 9. The CDR3 DNA is TGTGCCAGCGTTTCCGGGACAGGGAGGGAAAAACTGTTTTTT. Amino acids: CASVSGTGREKLFF.

This chain links TRBV19 with TRBJ1-2, with D possibly matching TRBD1 (6 bases). Germline V gene data show CDR1 as LNHDA and CDR2 as SQIVND (reference sequence). CDR3 length: 15 residues. With 2 bases removed from V and 6 bases from J, the gap between germline ends came to 16 bases. The CDR3, as DNA: TGTGCCAGTAGTATAACTCAGCCGACAGGAGATGGCTACACCTTC. Residues: CASSITQPTGDGYTF.

The V call is TRBV2, the J call TRBJ2-7; 7 positions agree with TRBD1. CDR3 length equals 15 residues. Trimming cost V 4 bases and J 2 bases; bases outside gene matches: 8. CDR1 is SNHLY and CDR2 is FYNNEI in the germline V gene. CDR3 sequence reads: CASSVSTGATYEQYF. The CDR3 region has the DNA TGTGCCAGCAGTGTGTCTACAGGGGCCACCTACGAGCAGTACTTC.

The rearrangement links TRBV14 to TRBJ2-1; TRBD1 agrees at 7 bases. With 5 bases clipped from V and 4 bases from J, the junction kept 11 bases outside the gene matches. Germline CDR1 is SGHDN and CDR2 is FVKESK. This CDR3 is built from 16 residues. CDR3 sequence reads: CASSEQNGQVYNEQFF. In nucleotides, the CDR3 is TGTGCCAGCAGCGAGCAGAACGGACAGGTTTACAATGAGCAGTTCTTC.

The chain carries TRBV2 and TRBJ2-7; perhaps D is TRBD1 or TRBD2 (6 bases each). This CDR3 has 13 residues. Trimming took 1 base from V and 10 from J, leaving 14 bases between them. Germline V CDR1 and CDR2: SNHLY, FYNNEI. The CDR3 nucleotides read TGTGCCAGCAGTGAAGGGGTCGTCGGGGGCCAGTACTTC. Amino acid sequence: CASSEGVVGGQYF. Looking up the rest from reference TRBV2 and TRBJ2-7 gives the full variable domain: EPEVTQTPSHQVTQMGQEVILRCVPISNHLYFYWYRQILGQKVEFLVSFYNNEISEKSEIFDDQFSVERPDGSNFTLKIRSTKLEDSAMYFCASSEGVVGGQYFGPGTRLTVT.

The rearrangement uses TRBV5-4 and TRBJ2-5, with 11 bases identical to TRBD2. CDR1 and CDR2 from the germline V gene are SGHNT and YYREEE (reference sequence). V lost 3 bases to trimming and J lost 0 bases; unmatched junction nucleotides: 4. There are 16 residues in the CDR3. CDR3 in amino acids: CASSSLLAGDQETQYF. CDR3 nucleotide sequence: TGTGCCAGCAGCTCCTTACTAGCGGGGGACCAAGAGACCCAGTACTTC.

The genes are TRBV10-3 and TRBJ1-2, with 12 bases matching TRBD1. This CDR3 is built from 14 residues. After removal of 5 bases from V and 9 bases from J, the junction contained 7 bases not matched to a gene. Germline CDR1 ENHRY, CDR2 SYGVKD. The CDR3 loop reads CAISSGQGALRYTF. The CDR3 nucleotides read TGTGCCATCAGTTCGGGACAGGGGGCGCTTCGCTACACCTTC.

V usage is TRBV5-1 and J usage is TRBJ2-5; either TRBD1 or TRBD2 may fit D (5 bases each). V lost 9 bases and J lost 5, with 23 bases in between. CDR1 and CDR2 (germline): SGHRS, YFSETQ. The CDR3 runs 15 residues. The CDR3 is CATRVIGGTRETQYF. The CDR3 nucleotides read TGCGCCACCAGGGTCATCGGTGGGACCAGGGAGACCCAGTACTTC.

This clone was seen a single time. The chain carries TRBV4-3 and TRBJ1-2, with D possibly TRBD1 on 5 matching bases. Germline V lookup: CDR1 LGHNA, CDR2 YSLEER. The V gene lost 0 bases and the J gene lost 5 bases, with 22 bases spanning the gap. This CDR3 contains 18 residues. This chain's CDR3 is CASSQDLGRDPRSYGYTF. CDR3 coding DNA: TGCGCCAGCAGCCAAGATCTCGGTAGGGACCCGAGGAGTTATGGCTACACCTTC.

The chain is built from TRBV6-1 and TRBJ1-2; 10 nucleotides agree with TRBD1. The germline V gene has CDR1 MNHNS and CDR2 SASEGT. The CDR3 length is 14 residues. V was pared by 0 bases and J by 6 bases, with 1 base of the junction left unmatched. CDR3 in amino acids: CASSEATGGHGYTF. CDR3 nucleotide sequence: TGTGCCAGCAGTGAAGCGACAGGGGGCCATGGCTACACCTTC.

The chain carries TRBV3-1 (or the pseudogene TRBV3-2) and TRBJ2-1; D might be TRBD2 (6 bases). V was cut by 0 bases and J by 8 bases, with 11 bases left in between. CDR1 is LGHDT and CDR2 is YNNKEL in the germline V gene (reference sequence). The CDR3 length is 14 residues. The CDR3 nucleotides read TGTGCCAGCAGCCAAGATCTTCGCGGGGATGAGCAGTTCTTC. Protein: CASSQDLRGDEQFF.

This chain joins TRBV2 and TRBJ1-5; no reliable D call. The CDR3 sequence is 13 residues long. V lost 1 base, J lost 7 bases, and 8 bases lay in between. The V gene's germline CDR1 is SNHLY and CDR2 FYNNEI. CDR3 amino acids: CASSEDLGQPQHF. CDR3 bases: TGTGCCAGCAGTGAAGATCTCGGGCAGCCCCAGCATTTT. Full variable domain (outside the CDR3, taken from reference TRBV2 and TRBJ1-5): EPEVTQTPSHQVTQMGQEVILRCVPISNHLYFYWYRQILGQKVEFLVSFYNNEISEKSEIFDDQFSVERPDGSNFTLKIRSTKLEDSAMYFCASSEDLGQPQHFGDGTRLSIL.

The rearrangement uses TRBV6-5 and TRBJ1-4; the D is unclear. CDR1 and CDR2 (germline): MNHEY, SVGAGI. The CDR3 spans 14 residues. V was pared by 0 bases and J by 3 bases, with 5 bases between. CDR3: CASSYSGSNEKLFF. Written as DNA, the CDR3 is TGTGCCAGCAGTTACTCGGGGTCTAATGAAAAACTGTTTTTT.

This clone has a handful of counts. The gene calls are TRBV6-5 and TRBJ2-2; D is possibly TRBD2 (6 bases). The V gene lost 7 bases and the J gene lost 8 bases, with 20 bases spanning the gap. This CDR3 region has 15 residues. Germline V gene sequence: CDR1 MNHEY, CDR2 SVGAGI. The CDR3 bases are TGTGCCAGCACAAGACTAGTCGGGGATGTGGGGGAGCTGTTTTTT. Its protein product is CASTRLVGDVGELFF.

V gene TRBV5-1 combines with J gene TRBJ2-3, with D possibly being TRBD1 (5 bases). The germline V and J ends were trimmed by 4 bases and 4 bases, with 10 bases remaining between them. CDR3 length: 13 residues. The germline CDR1 and CDR2 sequences are SGHRS and YFSETQ. The CDR3 sequence: CASSTQGPDTQYF. The DNA for the CDR3 is TGCGCCAGCAGCACGCAGGGCCCAGATACGCAGTATTTT.

The V gene is TRBV25-1, the J gene TRBJ2-1; TRBD1 might be the D (5 bases). The CDR3 extends over 12 amino acids. V gave up 9 bases and J gave up 5 bases, with 11 bases separating them. CDR1 MGHDK and CDR2 SYGVNS come from the germline V gene. CDR3 sequence reads: CASTGLNNEQFF. DNA of the CDR3: TGTGCCAGTACAGGTCTTAACAATGAGCAGTTCTTC.

This chain uses TRBV3-1 (or the pseudogene TRBV3-2) with TRBJ1-4, with D unclear. Trimming stripped 4 bases from V and 10 bases from J, with 19 bases between. Germline V gene data show CDR1 as LGHDT and CDR2 as YNNKEL (reference sequence). CDR3 length: 15 residues. The chain's CDR3 is CASSPRWQTGGKLFF. The CDR3 DNA reads as TGTGCCAGCAGCCCTCGCTGGCAGACTGGAGGAAAACTGTTTTTT.

The CDR3 sequence: CASSLAASGTNTGELFF. CDR3 in DNA: TGTGCCAGCAGCTTGGCGGCTAGCGGGACGAACACCGGGGAGCTGTTTTTT. The chain has TRBV5-4 and TRBJ2-2; 9 positions match TRBD2. Germline assignment: CDR1 SGHNT and CDR2 YYREEE (reference sequence). V trimming: 0 bases; J trimming: 0 bases; junction bases outside the gene matches: 3. CDR3 length equals 17 residues.

The chain combines TRBV11-2 with TRBJ1-2, with 8 positions matching TRBD1. CDR3 length: 14 amino acids. V dropped 2 bases and J dropped 3; count of bases not matched to a gene: 2. The V gene's germline CDR1 is SGHAT and CDR2 FQNNGV. The CDR3 spells CASSLRTGYYGYTF. CDR3 nucleotide sequence: TGTGCCAGCAGCTTAAGGACAGGGTACTATGGCTACACCTTC.

V gene TRBV7-2 combines with J gene TRBJ1-2; maybe TRBD1 (6 bases). The V and J ends lost 3 bases and 7 bases respectively, with 12 bases between them. Germline CDR1 and CDR2: SGHTA and FQGNSA. CDR3 size: 13 residues. The CDR3 DNA is TGTGCCAGCAGCTTGGGGGGCGCAGGTGGCTACACCTTC. Amino acid sequence: CASSLGGAGGYTF.

The chain carries TRBV29-1 and TRBJ1-1; possible D gene TRBD1, 5 bases. Germline loops: CDR1 SQVTM, CDR2 ANQGSEA. The CDR3 loop spans 13 amino acids. The V and J ends lost 7 bases and 6 bases respectively, with 18 bases between them. The CDR3 bases are TGCAGCGGGCTGGGACTGCAAAACGCTGAAGCTTTCTTT. Translated: CSGLGLQNAEAFF.

J is TRBJ2-7 and V is TRBV28; TRBD2 agrees at 13 bases. Per the germline V gene, CDR1 is MDHEN and CDR2 is SYDVKM. CDR3 length: 15 amino acids. V shed 5 bases, J shed 3 bases, and the junction held 4 bases outside the gene matches. This CDR3 reads CASSRTSGGIYEQYF. DNA for the CDR3: TGTGCCAGCAGTCGGACTAGCGGGGGAATCTACGAGCAGTACTTC.

The J gene is TRBJ1-1, the V gene TRBV30; D is unresolved. CDR3 length: 10 amino acids. Trimming took 5 bases from V and 6 from J, leaving 7 bases between them. From germline, CDR1 is GTSNPN and CDR2 SVGIG (reference sequence). CDR3 amino acids: CAWGVPEAFF. CDR3 bases: TGTGCCTGGGGGGTTCCTGAAGCTTTCTTT.

This clone was found once. The rearrangement joins TRBV10-1 to TRBJ2-7, with 8 positions matching TRBD1. The trim removed 9 bases at V and 4 bases at J, leaving 5 bases unmatched. The CDR3 sequence is 12 residues long. Germline V lookup: CDR1 WNHNN, CDR2 SYGVQD (reference sequence). CDR3 nucleotide sequence: TGCGCCAGTGCTACAGGGGGGTACGAGCAGTACTTC. Translating it yields CASATGGYEQYF.

The gene calls are TRBV7-2 and TRBJ2-7; D is tentatively TRBD1 or TRBD2 (5 bases each). V dropped 0 bases and J dropped 3 bases, with 9 bases sitting between them. Germline V gene lookup returns CDR1 SGHTA and CDR2 FQGNSA. This CDR3 region has 14 residues. Here the CDR3 reads CASSLALGDYEQYF. The CDR3 DNA reads TGTGCCAGCAGCTTAGCGCTGGGGGACTACGAGCAGTACTTC.

The gene calls are TRBV2 and TRBJ2-6, with TRBD1 matching over 8 bases. The CDR3 contains 18 residues. V lost 2 bases to trimming and J lost 0 bases; unmatched junction nucleotides: 6. Germline V CDR1 and CDR2: SNHLY, FYNNEI. CDR3 loop: CASSEQGQATSGANVLTF. CDR3 DNA sequence: TGTGCCAGCAGTGAACAGGGACAGGCTACCTCTGGGGCCAACGTCCTGACTTTC.